This T cell receptor beta chain comes out of a study of shared clonotypes between healthy human individuals (dated by TCRdb to about 2020). Some background on the complete study: Three men and two women, aged 18 to 49 years, made up the cohort. To increase sequencing depth and limit assay-specific biases, TCR repertoire library preparation and sequencing were carried out by different laboratories using diverse techniques. The study deeply sequenced blood TCR repertoires of five healthy adults to estimate repertoire size and the extent of clonotype sharing between individuals. Leukapheresis yielded between about 0.85 and 10 billion PBMCs per donor. For each donor, CD4 naive and CD4 memory were each run on three plates, CD8 naive on two plates, and CD8 memory on one plate.

Donors were healthy HIV-negative adults with no recently reported acute infections or vaccinations. Every donor was a Caucasian adult living in Nashville, Tennessee, USA. CD4+ T cells were enriched through magnetic negative selection, after which naive cells were positively selected on CD45RA and the remaining negative fraction served as the memory subset. Blood was obtained by leukapheresis, after which PBMCs were separated by Ficoll-Histopaque density gradient centrifugation and cryopreserved in liquid nitrogen vapor phase. Purity and quantity of every magnetically sorted T cell population were checked by analytical flow cytometry. From each sorted fraction, genomic DNA was isolated and quantified by UV absorbance on a Nanodrop 2000c. The CDR3 has 15 amino acids, counting the end cysteine and phenylalanine. Only CDR3 DNA remains: 45 bases, in frame from the first base. V is cut by 2 bases and J by 2 bases, and the space between the germline ends is 11 bases. From a lookup of the germline V gene, CDR1 and CDR2 are SNHLY and FYNNEI.

Overall study outcomes, separate from this receptor: Naive subsets generally had larger estimated clonotype richness than memory subsets did. Based on pairwise subsampling, the degree of clonotype sharing among donors was expected to be affected by sequencing depth. When several donors were compared, the shared fraction of clonotypes was approximately 5% for naive CD4, roughly 3.4% for naive CD8, roughly 2.5% for memory CD4, and roughly 0.43% for memory CD8. Because the study included a small number of donors, the genetic and exposure-history diversity represented was limited. Sampling was restricted to blood, and TCR repertoires in tissue are likely to differ from TCR repertoires in blood. Even with the large sequencing depth, rarefaction of the sorted-subset datasets indicated that sequencing was incomplete. Higher generation probabilities were observed for clonotypes shared by all four sorted-subset donors than for non-shared clonotypes.

Using the deep immunoSEQ assay, multiplex PCR amplified TCR CDR3 regions from genomic DNA. Genomic DNA extracted from each cell subset was distributed evenly over all wells of several immunoSEQ 96-well plates, and each plate served as one replicate. For sorted subsets, approximately 0.2 ug of genomic DNA, equivalent to 25,000 to 35,000 T cell genomes, went into each replicate PCR. The purified libraries were quantified using a Qubit 3.0 fluorometer, sized with a Bioanalyzer 2100, and then quantified again using the KAPA Library Quantification kit. A separate single-read 150-cycle Illumina NextSeq 550 flow cell was used to sequence each immunoSEQ 96-well plate. The study's own analysis went as follows. Because the immunoSEQ output included only junctional sequences and no quality scores, the filtering could not be the same as the filtering used for full-length reads. To assign V/J genes and CDR3, sequences were annotated against IMGT germline references using PyIR, a Python wrapper for IgBLAST v1.9. Any read was removed if the V/J assignment was weak (E-value above 1e-6), the CDR3 was missing, or the read contained stop codons, out-of-frame junctions, or ambiguous translated residues. V3J clonotypes were defined by identical inferred V gene, J gene, and CDR3 amino acid sequence. Percentage overlap between repertoires was computed as shared unique clonotypes divided by the size of the smaller repertoire. Richness of each repertoire was evaluated using RTK rarefaction, the Chao1 estimator, and Recon v2.1 estimates of unobserved clonotypes. Generation probabilities for all TCRbeta clonotypes obtained by the gDNA method from a handful of donors were computed using OLGA. This is the immuneACCESS table as TCRdb keeps it, with only in-frame sequences that have V and J called. A part of the clones is gone; compared with another copy, unresolved V genes explain less than half, and the rest is unexplained. Clone size and V and J calls were adopted from that table, with D and trimming inferred from the DNA. The sample profile shows roughly 1,500,000 clones; about 98.5% of them were found once. The ten largest clones represent around 0.33% of the sample.

As regards this clone: Its antigen has not been determined. The sample holds no much larger clone one base away, and base qualities are not on file.

The sequence joins TRBV2 to TRBJ2-3; D gene: possibly TRBD2, on 6 matching bases. The receptor comes from a man in his thirties or forties in good health. Sequencing was performed on naive CD4+ T cells sorted from blood. The sample's cell subset or site label, in plain terms: CD45RA+ positively selected. The nucleotides are TGTGCCAGCAGTGAACCGGGACTTCACACAGATACGCAGTATTTT. The resulting protein is CASSEPGLHTDTQYF.